This T cell receptor (beta chain) was captured in a study of beta chain features in type 1 diabetes. Study-wide background: Examined across all samples were some 110 million sorted cells. Points from the study as a whole: Moderate yet significant TCRB CDR3 shortening was seen in Type 1 diabetes patients in all four CD4+ subsets.

The CDR3 sequence is 13 residues long. Trimming stripped 7 bases from V and 6 bases from J, with 16 bases between. Germline CDR1 and CDR2: SNHLY and FYNNEI. TCRB transcripts that were expressed got sequenced, as all of the isolated RNA had been reverse transcribed. Repertoires were generated with immunoSEQ multiplex PCR, while TCRdb's copy carries only in-frame clones and drops some. The data contain around 310,000 clones, approximately 15% of them singletons. A remark on this clone: Its antigen is currently unknown.

The sample consisted of naive CD4+ T cells from blood. The rearrangement uses TRBV2 and TRBJ2-7; possible D gene TRBD2, 5 bases. This clonotype was sampled from a young woman with type 1 diabetes. The CDR3 reads CASKVGVGFEQYF. The CDR3, as DNA: TGTGCCAGCAAGGTGGGAGTCGGTTTCGAGCAGTACTTC.